This entry features one T cell receptor (beta chain) sequence. The data stem from a study of blood T cell repertoires in COVID-19. The overall study: The analysed material was cDNA or gDNA that came from T cells, B-cell-depleted T cells, or PBMCs.

This CDR3 is 16 amino acids long. Germline values: CDR1 SGDLS, CDR2 YYNGEE. Trimming stripped 0 bases from V and 2 bases from J, with 15 bases between. Per the authors' pipeline: How many nucleated cells were present was estimated from reference gene primer amplification. Sequencing was performed with immunoSEQ multiplex PCR; in TCRdb, only in-frame clones are kept and a portion is missing. For V, J and clone size, that table is used; D and trimming come from the DNA. The sample shows about 77,000 clones, more than 80% of them seen only once. Input material: peripheral blood. This chain connects TRBV9 to TRBJ2-7; a weak D match, TRBD2 (6 bases). This clonotype was sampled from a woman in her 70s with acute or convalescent COVID-19. Written as DNA, the CDR3 is TGTGCCAGCAGCGTAGGCCCTCCGGGGGAGGCCTACGAGCAGTACTTC. Translation: CASSVGPPGEAYEQYF.